The clone carrying this T cell receptor (beta chain) was picked up one time. Its antigen is undetermined. This entry is derived from a study of T cells in localized non-small cell lung cancer. Regarding the study as a whole: A median about 56 of the top 100 tumor clones appeared in adjacent lung. Since sequencing was restricted to only one region of the tumor, intratumor heterogeneity remains a possibility. Uninvolved adjacent lung showed peak T cell clonality, exceeding tumor.

Generated by immunoSEQ multiplex PCR, the TCRdb table keeps only in-frame clones and is missing some. In the table there are some 20,000 clones, 91% of which are singletons. V gave up 6 bases and J gave up 5 bases, with 10 bases separating them. Germline CDR1 reads SNHLY; CDR2 reads FYNNEI. This CDR3 contains 13 residues. The sequence derives from a woman between 35 and 75 years old with stage I lung adenocarcinoma. The genes are TRBV2 and TRBJ1-4, with TRBD1 as a possible D gene (5 bases). The specimen was peripheral blood, collected before any cancer treatment. CDR3 DNA: TGTGCCAGCAGCCAGGGACTCAATGAAAAACTGTTTTTT. Amino acids: CASSQGLNEKLFF.